This TCR beta chain was recovered during a study of spatial heterogeneity in lung cancer. Time point defined: sample taken at primary tumor resection. About 73 TRACERx patients with early, untreated non-small cell lung cancer donated samples. Unsorted whole RNA of tumor, nontumor lung or frozen PBMC was sequenced. TCR cDNA molecules were tagged individually, and each one carried a unique molecular identifier. TCRdb called the 5' RACE reads again in MiXCR, with one record for every CDR3 protein. The sample lists approximately 15,000 distinct CDR3 sequences; 3.6% were seen once. Between the trimmed V and J ends, which lost 6 bases and 8 bases, there was a span of 13 bases. Germline V lookup: CDR1 MDHEN, CDR2 SYDVKM. This CDR3 is built from 12 residues. This clonotype appeared many times. The size of this beta chain means little, since it is a stray read in a library made for alpha chains.

This material consisted of normal lung tissue next to the tumor, taken at surgery. The V and J genes are TRBV28 and TRBJ1-2, with TRBD1 as a possible D gene (6 bases). This receptor was obtained from a male donor with early-stage non-small cell lung cancer. The CDR3 sequence: CASSQGREGYTF. The DNA for the CDR3 is TGTGCCAGCAGCCAGGGGCGAGAGGGCTACACCTTC.